In this sample, the clone carrying this TCR beta chain is medium-sized. The antigen remains undetermined. The CDR3 spans 14 residues. The libraries were made with immunoSEQ version 4 in survey mode. TCRdb's table, derived via immunoSEQ multiplex PCR, lists solely in-frame clones and lacks some. The sample records about 20,000 clones, about 60% being singletons. This sample is part of a study of persistence of HIV-infected CD4 T cells. Cells were stimulated with overlapping HIV-1 Gag 15-mer peptides. Responding CD4+ T cells were sorted by upregulation of both CD40 ligand and CD69. The specimen comprised CD4+ T cells sorted from PBMCs after approximately 18-hour stimulation, sampled from a patient who received antiretroviral therapy. The genes are TRBV21-1 and TRBJ1-1. TRBV21-1 counts as a pseudogene. The source of this sequence is an adult woman with HIV who was CMV-seropositive. CDR3 coding DNA: TGTGCCAGCAGCAAAGTAGAAAAGCATCATGAAGCTTTCTTT. Its translation is CASSKVEKHHEAFF.